This TCR beta chain appears in the sequencing data of a study of OX40 agonist ivuxolimab in advanced cancers. The CDR3 is made up of 15 amino acids. The V end lost 4 bases, the J end lost 5 bases, and 18 bases lay between the germline ends. Germline V lookup: CDR1 SGHRS, CDR2 YFSETQ. Here immunoSEQ multiplex PCR was the method, and the copy in TCRdb shows in-frame clones only, minus some. The sample lists roughly 80,000 clones, more than 80% occurring once. Sample: CD4+ or CD8+ T cells sorted from blood, taken in a trial of the OX40 agonist ivuxolimab. V gene TRBV5-1 combines with J gene TRBJ2-5; D not certain. This sequence originates from an adult with an advanced solid tumor such as melanoma, head and neck, liver or kidney cancer. CDR3 DNA sequence: TGCGCCAGCAGCACTGGCCCTTTGAGCCGGGAGACCCAGTACTTC. Its translation: CASSTGPLSRETQYF. Supplemented by reference TRBV5-1 and TRBJ2-5, the full variable domain reads KAGVTQTPRYLIKTRGQQVTLSCSPISGHRSVSWYQQTPGQGLQFLFEYFSETQRNKGNFPGRFSGRQFSNSRSEMNVSTLELGDSALYLCASSTGPLSRETQYFGPGTRLLVL.